Listed here are 3 T cell receptor beta chains from one sample, sequenced in a study of blood T cell repertoires in COVID-19. Profiled with immunoSEQ multiplex PCR; TCRdb holds only in-frame clones, not every one. The sample holds over 130,000 clones, approximately 83% seen once. Sequenced material: peripheral blood. These receptor sequences come from a human donor in a cohort sampled during active COVID-19.

The rearrangement joins TRBV2 to TRBJ1-2, with D possibly TRBD1 on 6 matching bases. V gave up 1 base and J gave up 5 bases, with 14 bases separating them. CDR1 is SNHLY, CDR2 FYNNEI, per germline. This CDR3 contains 15 residues. Here the CDR3 DNA reads TGTGCCAGCAGTGAAGACAGGGTTGGGATATATGGCTACACCTTC. Its protein product is CASSEDRVGIYGYTF.

The chain joins TRBV2 to TRBJ2-3, with D tentatively TRBD1 (6 bases). The CDR3 covers 16 residues. The germline gives CDR1 SNHLY, CDR2 FYNNEI. The V gene lost 2 bases and the J gene lost 1 base, with 13 bases spanning the gap. The CDR3 sequence is CASSEMAGARTDTQYF. CDR3 coding DNA: TGTGCCAGCAGTGAAATGGCAGGGGCCCGCACAGATACGCAGTATTTT.

The V call is TRBV2, the J call TRBJ2-3, with D possibly matching TRBD1 (5 bases). Trimming took 7 bases from V and 3 from J, leaving 17 bases between them. The CDR3 is made up of 15 amino acids. Germline V gives CDR1 SNHLY, CDR2 FYNNEI. This chain's CDR3 is CASIETAGLTDTQYF. CDR3 bases: TGTGCCAGCATCGAGACGGCAGGGTTAACAGATACGCAGTATTTT.